Shown below are 5 T cell receptor beta chains from a single sample sequenced in a study of shared clonotypes between healthy human individuals. This table comes from immunoSEQ multiplex PCR, and its TCRdb copy is limited to in-frame clones, with some not included. The data hold about 2 million clones, with over 85% observed a single time. CD45RO-negative CD8 cells positively selected for CCR7 made up the naive population, which excluded terminally differentiated effector memory CD45RA+ cells. Sequenced input: naive CD8+ T cells sorted from blood. All receptors derive from a man aged 18 to 29 in good health.

The rearrangement links TRBV6-1 to TRBJ2-7, with D possibly matching TRBD2 (6 bases). The germline V gene encodes CDR1 MNHNS and CDR2 SASEGT. The length of the CDR3 is 12 residues. V was cut by 10 bases and J by 3 bases, with 13 bases left in between. The CDR3 nucleotides read TGTGCCATCCGGGACTGGGGCTACGAGCAGTACTTC. Translation gives CAIRDWGYEQYF.

The V call is TRBV9, the J call TRBJ1-1; D perhaps matches TRBD1 (6 bases). CDR3 length: 14 amino acids. Germline-derived CDR1 and CDR2 are SGDLS and YYNGEE. Trimming removed 3 bases from V and 8 bases from J, with 17 bases in between. CDR3 coding DNA: TGTGCCAGCAGCGGGGGGTTAACCGGGACAGAAGCTTTCTTT. Protein: CASSGGLTGTEAFF. Filled out from reference TRBV9 and TRBJ1-1, the complete variable domain reads DSGVTQTPKHLITATGQRVTLRCSPRSGDLSVYWYQQSLDQGLQFLIQYYNGEERAKGNILERFSAQQFPDLHSELNLSSLELGDSALYFCASSGGLTGTEAFFGQGTRLTVV.

The CDR3 is CSVEGDSLKGDTQYF. The CDR3 DNA follows: TGCAGCGTTGAAGGGGACAGTTTAAAAGGGGATACGCAGTATTTT. The V gene is TRBV29-1, the J gene TRBJ2-3; 7 bases agree with TRBD1. Germline V gene lookup returns CDR1 SQVTM and CDR2 ANQGSEA. Trimming took 1 base from V and 6 from J; bases not matched to a gene: 10. CDR3 length: 15 residues.

V usage is TRBV19 and J usage is TRBJ1-1; 8 nucleotides align to TRBD1. The CDR3 runs to 14 residues. From germline, CDR1 is LNHDA and CDR2 SQIVND (reference sequence). V lost 8 bases and J lost 0; bases outside the gene matches: 5. The DNA of the CDR3 is TGTGCCAGTTGGACAGGGACCATGAACACTGAAGCTTTCTTT. Translated, it gives CASWTGTMNTEAFF.

The V call is TRBV7-9, the J call TRBJ2-3, with D unclear. CDR1 is SEHNR, CDR2 FQNEAQ, per germline (reference sequence). The germline V and J ends were trimmed by 0 bases and 6 bases, with 7 bases remaining between them. This CDR3 contains 13 residues. The CDR3 region is CASSLAVDDTQYF. The CDR3 DNA is TGTGCCAGCAGCTTAGCGGTGGACGATACGCAGTATTTT.